The rows below give T cell receptor beta chains drawn from one sample of a study of shared clonotypes between healthy human individuals. Only in-frame clones appear in the TCRdb table, and some are missing; sequencing was by immunoSEQ multiplex PCR. The table includes millions of clones, about 92% detected once. Material for sequencing was naive CD4+ T cells sorted from blood. Source of these receptors: a man between 18 and 29 years old in good health. The CDR3 runs from the conserved cysteine through the conserved F or W. The order of the fields is clone size, V gene, J gene, D gene, CDR3 length, CDR3 protein, CDR3 DNA. A D gene is named only where the DNA matches it firmly. Size values are once, few and many counts, or a class for expanded clones, and some rows have none.

abundance: once; v_gene: TRBV6-5; j_gene: TRBJ1-1; d_gene: TRBD1; len: 12; CDR3aa: CASSGGGRDAFF; CDR3nt: TGTGCCAGCAGTGGAGGGGGCAGAGACGCTTTCTTT
abundance: .; v_gene: TRBV30; j_gene: TRBJ2-3; d_gene: TRBD2; len: 17; CDR3aa: CAWSRALAGAGSDTQYF; CDR3nt: TGTGCCTGGAGTAGGGCTCTAGCGGGAGCTGGATCAGATACGCAGTATTTT
abundance: .; v_gene: TRBV30; j_gene: TRBJ2-3; d_gene: .; len: 14; CDR3aa: CASPRVGVADTQYF; CDR3nt: TGTGCCTCCCCCCGGGTGGGAGTCGCAGATACGCAGTATTTT
abundance: .; v_gene: TRBV19; j_gene: TRBJ1-5; d_gene: .; len: 11; CDR3aa: CASSGGQPQHF; CDR3nt: TGTGCCAGCTCGGGGGGCCAGCCCCAGCATTTT
abundance: .; v_gene: TRBV4-1; j_gene: TRBJ2-3; d_gene: .; len: 14; CDR3aa: CASSQGGSTDTQYF; CDR3nt: TGCGCCAGCAGCCAAGGGGGGAGCACAGATACGCAGTATTTT
abundance: .; v_gene: TRBV30; j_gene: TRBJ1-6; d_gene: .; len: 12; CDR3aa: CALGTGNSPLHF; CDR3nt: TGTGCCTTAGGGACGGGTAATTCACCCCTCCACTTT
abundance: .; v_gene: TRBV5-4; j_gene: TRBJ2-2; d_gene: .; len: 16; CDR3aa: CASSLGAPDRSGELFF; CDR3nt: TGTGCCAGCAGCTTGGGAGCCCCGGACAGATCCGGGGAGCTGTTTTTT
abundance: .; v_gene: TRBV9; j_gene: TRBJ2-7; d_gene: .; len: 15; CDR3aa: CASSPRATVSYEQYF; CDR3nt: TGTGCCAGCAGCCCCCGGGCTACCGTGTCCTACGAGCAGTACTTC
abundance: .; v_gene: TRBV9; j_gene: TRBJ2-3; d_gene: TRBD2; len: 13; CDR3aa: CASSPSGADTQYF; CDR3nt: TGTGCCAGCAGCCCTAGCGGTGCAGATACGCAGTATTTT
abundance: .; v_gene: TRBV5-5; j_gene: TRBJ1-2; d_gene: TRBD1; len: 14; CDR3aa: CASSRDRGHDGYTF; CDR3nt: TGTGCCAGCAGCCGGGACAGGGGGCATGATGGCTACACCTTC
abundance: .; v_gene: TRBV5-6; j_gene: TRBJ2-5; d_gene: .; len: 15; CDR3aa: CASSLSLGGGETQYF; CDR3nt: TGTGCCAGCAGCTTGTCCCTTGGGGGAGGAGAGACCCAGTACTTC
abundance: .; v_gene: TRBV5-1; j_gene: TRBJ1-3; d_gene: .; len: 15; CDR3aa: CASSLTPSSGNTIYF; CDR3nt: TGCGCCAGCAGCTTGACCCCGAGCTCTGGAAACACCATATATTTT
abundance: .; v_gene: TRBV5-8; j_gene: TRBJ2-5; d_gene: TRBD2; len: 16; CDR3aa: CASSPGTSGGKETQYF; CDR3nt: TGTGCCAGCAGCCCCGGGACTAGCGGGGGGAAAGAGACCCAGTACTTC
abundance: .; v_gene: TRBV6-1; j_gene: TRBJ1-2; d_gene: .; len: 17; CDR3aa: CASSEREPAGYNYGYTF; CDR3nt: TGTGCCAGCAGTGAGAGGGAGCCAGCGGGGTATAACTATGGCTACACCTTC
abundance: .; v_gene: TRBV30; j_gene: TRBJ2-3; d_gene: .; len: 13; CDR3aa: CAWSVGGTDTQYF; CDR3nt: TGTGCCTGGAGTGTTGGGGGCACAGATACGCAGTATTTT
abundance: .; v_gene: TRBV21-1; j_gene: TRBJ1-5; d_gene: .; len: 13; CDR3aa: CASKPGSNQPQHF; CDR3nt: TGTGCCAGCAAGCCGGGCAGCAATCAGCCCCAGCATTTT
abundance: .; v_gene: TRBV19; j_gene: TRBJ1-5; d_gene: .; len: 14; CDR3aa: CASSIESPNQPQHF; CDR3nt: TGTGCCAGTAGTATTGAGAGTCCTAATCAGCCCCAGCATTTT
abundance: once; v_gene: TRBV10-3; j_gene: TRBJ1-4; d_gene: .; len: 13; CDR3aa: CAISDTDNEKLFF; CDR3nt: TGTGCCATCAGTGACACGGATAATGAAAAACTGTTTTTT
abundance: .; v_gene: TRBV4-1; j_gene: TRBJ1-5; d_gene: .; len: 15; CDR3aa: CASSQEGGGLQPQHF; CDR3nt: TGCGCCAGCAGCCAAGAAGGGGGAGGACTTCAGCCCCAGCATTTT
abundance: .; v_gene: TRBV18; j_gene: TRBJ2-7; d_gene: TRBD2; len: 15; CDR3aa: CASSPPGTSPTEQYF; CDR3nt: TGTGCCAGCTCACCTCCCGGGACTAGCCCCACCGAGCAGTACTTC
abundance: .; v_gene: TRBV7-7; j_gene: TRBJ1-3; d_gene: TRBD1; len: 19; CDR3aa: CASSLADNGQGSSGNTIYF; CDR3nt: TGTGCTAGCAGCTTAGCCGACAACGGACAGGGTTCCTCTGGAAACACCATATATTTT
abundance: .; v_gene: TRBV4-1; j_gene: TRBJ2-5; d_gene: .; len: 14; CDR3aa: CASSTGGGQETQYF; CDR3nt: TGCGCCAGCAGCACAGGGGGGGGGCAAGAGACCCAGTACTTC
abundance: .; v_gene: TRBV5-1; j_gene: TRBJ2-3; d_gene: .; len: 15; CDR3aa: CASSSSMGASDTQYF; CDR3nt: TGCGCCAGCAGCTCCAGTATGGGGGCTTCAGATACGCAGTATTTT
abundance: .; v_gene: TRBV23-1; j_gene: TRBJ1-5; d_gene: .; len: 17; CDR3aa: CASSQPRRDGAEQPQHF; CDR3nt: TGCGCCAGCAGTCAACCTCGGAGGGATGGGGCTGAGCAGCCCCAGCATTTT
abundance: .; v_gene: TRBV29-1; j_gene: TRBJ2-1; d_gene: .; len: 12; CDR3aa: CSVATDYNEQFF; CDR3nt: TGCAGCGTCGCGACAGACTACAATGAGCAGTTCTTC
abundance: .; v_gene: TRBV7-2; j_gene: TRBJ2-3; d_gene: .; len: 16; CDR3aa: CASSLAGRAFTDTQYF; CDR3nt: TGTGCCAGCAGCTTAGCGGGCCGGGCCTTCACAGATACGCAGTATTTT
abundance: .; v_gene: TRBV6-1; j_gene: TRBJ1-5; d_gene: .; len: 16; CDR3aa: CASSENWGVGNQPQHF; CDR3nt: TGTGCCAGCAGTGAAAATTGGGGGGTGGGCAATCAGCCCCAGCATTTT
abundance: .; v_gene: TRBV4-1; j_gene: TRBJ2-5; d_gene: .; len: 16; CDR3aa: CASSQAPKSLQETQYF; CDR3nt: TGCGCCAGCAGCCAAGCCCCGAAGAGCCTGCAAGAGACCCAGTACTTC
abundance: .; v_gene: TRBV5-4; j_gene: TRBJ2-1; d_gene: TRBD2; len: 15; CDR3aa: CASSLRTSGIHEQFF; CDR3nt: TGTGCCAGCAGCTTGAGGACTAGCGGAATCCATGAGCAGTTCTTC
abundance: .; v_gene: TRBV5-4; j_gene: TRBJ1-1; d_gene: TRBD1; len: 14; CDR3aa: CASSDRGLNTEAFF; CDR3nt: TGTGCCAGCAGCGACAGGGGATTGAACACTGAAGCTTTCTTT
abundance: .; v_gene: TRBV5-4; j_gene: TRBJ2-6; d_gene: .; len: 19; CDR3aa: CASSSGGDISLTGANVLTF; CDR3nt: TGTGCCAGCAGTTCCGGTGGGGACATAAGCCTCACTGGGGCCAACGTCCTGACTTTC
abundance: .; v_gene: TRBV6-1; j_gene: TRBJ2-7; d_gene: TRBD1; len: 14; CDR3aa: CASRDGTGPYEQYF; CDR3nt: TGTGCCAGCAGAGACGGGACAGGTCCCTACGAGCAGTACTTC
abundance: .; v_gene: TRBV6-1; j_gene: TRBJ1-3; d_gene: .; len: 15; CDR3aa: CASSLGPLGGNTIYF; CDR3nt: TGTGCCAGCAGCCTAGGGCCCCTAGGAGGAAACACCATATATTTT
abundance: .; v_gene: TRBV5-1; j_gene: TRBJ2-5; d_gene: TRBD2; len: 13; CDR3aa: CASRTSVQETQYF; CDR3nt: TGCGCCAGCAGAACTAGCGTGCAAGAGACCCAGTACTTC
abundance: .; v_gene: TRBV27; j_gene: TRBJ2-7; d_gene: TRBD2; len: 16; CDR3aa: CASSFYPSGATYEQYF; CDR3nt: TGTGCCAGCAGTTTCTACCCTAGCGGGGCGACCTACGAGCAGTACTTC
abundance: .; v_gene: TRBV6-5; j_gene: TRBJ2-3; d_gene: .; len: 15; CDR3aa: CASSYQASSTDTQYF; CDR3nt: TGTGCCAGCAGTTACCAGGCTTCTAGCACAGATACGCAGTATTTT
abundance: .; v_gene: TRBV7-2; j_gene: TRBJ1-4; d_gene: .; len: 13; CDR3aa: CASRGLWNEKLFF; CDR3nt: TGTGCCAGCAGGGGACTATGGAATGAAAAACTGTTTTTT
abundance: .; v_gene: TRBV18; j_gene: TRBJ1-1; d_gene: .; len: 13; CDR3aa: CASSPAGTFEAFF; CDR3nt: TGTGCCAGCTCACCGGCAGGTACCTTTGAAGCTTTCTTT
abundance: .; v_gene: TRBV2; j_gene: TRBJ2-7; d_gene: .; len: 11; CDR3aa: CASRGVYEQYF; CDR3nt: TGTGCCTCCAGGGGGGTGTACGAGCAGTACTTC
abundance: .; v_gene: TRBV6-6; j_gene: TRBJ2-7; d_gene: .; len: 12; CDR3aa: CASSRDREGQYF; CDR3nt: TGTGCCAGCAGTCGTGACAGGGAGGGGCAGTACTTC
abundance: .; v_gene: TRBV6-6; j_gene: TRBJ2-7; d_gene: .; len: 15; CDR3aa: CASTPMGGPSYEQYF; CDR3nt: TGTGCCAGCACCCCAATGGGGGGCCCTTCCTACGAGCAGTACTTC